The present T cell receptor beta chain was sequenced within a study of blood T cells in healthy people across ages. Trimming shortened V by 7 bases and J by 0 bases, and 20 bases separated the two germline ends. CDR1 is DFQATT, CDR2 SNEGSKA, per germline (reference sequence). The CDR3 loop spans 16 amino acids. The second PCR ran about 6 to 11 cycles with a sample-barcoded 5' primer and J-beta primers. One entry per CDR3 protein, called by TCRdb with MiXCR from the 5' RACE reads. The table has about 1 million distinct CDR3 sequences, under 30% seen once. The sample also formed part of further work on T cells of mothers and their children.

The sequence came from a girl aged 2 to 9 in good health. Material for sequencing was blood. The chain joins TRBV20-1 to TRBJ2-3; possible D gene TRBD2, 5 bases. The CDR3 bases are TGCAGTGTCAAACGATCGGGATTGATAAGCACAGATACGCAGTATTTT. Protein sequence: CSVKRSGLISTDTQYF.